Following are 8 T cell receptor beta chains from one sample sequenced in a study of Graves' ophthalmopathy and Graves' hyperthyroidism. The authors amplified TCR beta CDR3 regions from RNA transcripts. HTBI primers were employed in first-round RT-PCR, then a second-round multiplex PCR followed. TCRdb passed the multiplex PCR reads through MiXCR, listing each CDR3 protein once. The table has 560,000 or so distinct CDR3 sequences, just under 40% seen once; the top ten hold 4% to 5%. Sequencing was performed on peripheral blood or thyroid tissue (not recorded which). Receptors originate from an adult man with Graves' hyperthyroidism.

This clonotype showed up many times. The V and J genes are TRBV5-6 and TRBJ2-6, with D possibly TRBD1 on 6 matching bases. Per the germline V gene, CDR1 is SGHDT and CDR2 is YYEEEE. The CDR3 length is 14 residues. Deletions cut 4 bases from V and 4 bases from J, with 9 bases between. CDR3 protein: CASSQGWGANVLTF. In DNA, the CDR3 is TGTGCCAGCAGCCAGGGGTGGGGGGCCAACGTCCTGACTTTC. Together with reference TRBV5-6 and TRBJ2-6, the CDR3 gives the full variable domain: DAGVTQSPTHLIKTRGQQVTLRCSPKSGHDTVSWYQQALGQGPQFIFQYYEEEERQRGNFPDRFSGHQFPNYSSELNVNALLLGDSALYLCASSQGWGANVLTFGAGSRLTVL.

The chain couples TRBV7-9 to TRBJ1-2; 7 bases fit TRBD1. Trimming cost V 3 bases and J 6 bases; bases outside gene matches: 7. CDR1 and CDR2 from the germline V gene are SEHNR and FQNEAQ (reference sequence). The length of the CDR3 is 14 residues. CDR3 sequence: CASSFPRQGDGYTF. The CDR3 coding sequence is TGTGCCAGCAGCTTCCCTAGACAGGGCGATGGCTACACCTTC.

This clonotype has a handful of counts. J is TRBJ1-2 and V is TRBV14; TRBD1 is a possible D gene (6 bases). Trimming removed 0 bases at V and 4 bases at J, with 18 bases between. This CDR3 is 17 amino acids long. Germline assignment: CDR1 SGHDN and CDR2 FVKESK. The CDR3 DNA is TGTGCCAGCAGCCAAGACTTGCTCTGGGACACCACCTATGGCTACACCTTC. Its translation: CASSQDLLWDTTYGYTF.

The chain has TRBV11-2 and TRBJ2-2; 9 bases map to TRBD2. Germline loops: CDR1 SGHAT, CDR2 FQNNGV. This CDR3 is 16 amino acids long. The V gene end was trimmed by 5 bases and the J gene end by 9 bases; junction bases not matched to a gene: 13. Written as DNA, the CDR3 is TGTGCCAGCAGCCCCTCTAGGGCTAGCGGGGAGCGGGAGCTGTTTTTT. It yields the protein CASSPSRASGERELFF.

This clonotype was recorded at least ten times. The chain has TRBV4-1 and TRBJ1-4; D gene unclear. This CDR3 is 14 amino acids long. Trimming stripped 0 bases from V and 8 bases from J, with 10 bases between. Germline V gene data show CDR1 as MGHRA and CDR2 as YSYEKL. Here the CDR3 reads CASSQDPGGEKLFF. For the CDR3, the DNA is TGCGCCAGCAGCCAAGATCCAGGAGGGGAAAAACTGTTTTTT.

This clonotype was seen only a few times. The CDR3 DNA reads TGTGCCAGCAGCCCTAGCGGCCAGGGGGAGGGCAATGAGCAGTTCTTC. Amino acid sequence: CASSPSGQGEGNEQFF. The chain joins TRBV7-9 to TRBJ2-7; D possibly matches TRBD1 or TRBD2 (7 bases each). The J call is in doubt because the DNA end fits TRBJ2-1 better. This CDR3 region has 16 residues. The germline V gene has CDR1 SEHNR and CDR2 FQNEAQ (reference sequence).

This clonotype was recorded a few times. The chain employs TRBV6-5 and TRBJ1-5, with D unresolved. Germline values: CDR1 MNHEY, CDR2 SVGAGI. The CDR3 has 14 amino acids. Trimming cost V 0 bases and J 7 bases, with 10 bases left between them. The DNA of the CDR3 is TGTGCCAGCAGTTACTCGGGCAGGAGGCAGCCCCAGCATTTT. Protein: CASSYSGRRQPQHF.

The chain has TRBV29-1 and TRBJ1-2, with D unclear. This CDR3 contains 9 residues. Germline V gene data show CDR1 as SQVTM and CDR2 as ANQGSEA. V lost 4 bases to trimming and J lost 12 bases, with 9 bases between them. CDR3: CSVAGLDTF. As DNA, the CDR3 is TGCAGCGTTGCAGGACTCGACACCTTC. Full variable domain (rest looked up from reference TRBV29-1 and TRBJ1-2): SAVISQKPSRDICQRGTSLTIQCQVDSQVTMMFWYRQQPGQSLTLIATANQGSEATYESGFVIDKFPISRPNLTFSTLTVSNMSPEDSSIYLCSVAGLDTFGSGTRLTVV.